This TCR beta chain comes out of a study of blood T cell repertoires in COVID-19 (TCRdb year 2020). With regard to the full study: The collaborator samples originated in the United States, Italy and Spain and spanned the acute and convalescent phases of COVID-19. The material from the prospective study consisted of cDNA or gDNA derived from T cells, B-cell-depleted T cells, or PBMCs. Subjects who had been exposed to COVID-19, were actively infected with it, or had recovered from it provided the deeply sampled blood TCRbeta repertoires that made up the dataset. The repertoires were released in a freely available public database intended as a resource for research on the immune response to SARS-CoV-2. Samples came from the ongoing ImmuneRACE study (first 160 participants) plus 1,254 subjects from 6 global collaborators. A de-identified subject ID, COVID-19 status, age in years and sex were almost always included in the sample metadata. Where HLA class I and class II types were available, the types were taken from metadata supplied by the sample provider, not from assay-based typing. What the authors observed across the whole study: The amount of clinical and demographic metadata varied by source and participant and was provided uncurated.

Points on this clone: No cognate antigen has been identified for it. Base qualities are not provided; no much larger clone lies one nucleotide away.

TCRbeta CDR3 regions were amplified from genomic DNA using the immunoSEQ Assay, a bias-controlled multiplex PCR. Per the original workflow: The number of nucleated cells in each sample was estimated from the amplification of reference gene primers within the assay. To quantify the absolute abundance of each unique TCRbeta CDR3 rearrangement, sequence reads were collapsed and filtered. For each sample, productive Simpson clonality was calculated as the square root of Simpson's diversity index over productive rearrangements. Entries here come from immuneACCESS through TCRdb and include only in-frame sequences with V and J called. Some clones fail to appear in such tables; in the studies checked, an unresolved V gene covers under half of the shortfall, and the cause of the remainder is unknown. V and J calls plus clone size are reproduced from that table; the DNA served to infer D and trimming. The sample records fewer than 250,000 clones, around nine tenths of which are singletons. The top ten clonotypes cover approximately 0.69% of the sample.

Whole blood was collected in K2EDTA tubes by collaborating institutions according to the institutions' own protocols. For TCRbeta analysis, collaborator samples were shipped as frozen whole blood, as isolated PBMCs, or as DNA extracted from either sample type. This receptor was taken from a man aged 40-49 years with acute or convalescent COVID-19. The source material was peripheral blood.

The sequence in DNA is TGTGCCAGTAGTATGAGGGTCGGGGATGGCAATCAGCCCCAGCATTTT. This encodes CASSMRVGDGNQPQHF. The chain uses TRBV19 and TRBJ1-5; no confident D gene assignment can be made. V gives up 3 bases and J gives up 2 bases, and the segment between their germline ends measures 14 bases. Inclusive of the bounding cysteine and phenylalanine, the CDR3 is 16 residues long. Only the CDR3 region is kept as DNA, spanning 48 bases read in frame from base 1. CDR1 is given as LNHDA and CDR2 as SQIVND, both from the germline V gene (reference sequence). With the rest looked up from the reference TRBV19 and TRBJ1-5 genes rather than sequenced, the full variable domain is DGGITQSPKYLFRKEGQNVTLSCEQNLNHDAMYWYRQDPGQGLRLIYYSQIVNDFQKGDIAEGYSVSREKKESFPLTVTSAQKNPTAFYLCASSMRVGDGNQPQHFGDGTRLSIL.